One sample yielded the 14 T cell receptor beta chains listed below, sequenced in a study of blood T cell repertoires in COVID-19. The assay was immunoSEQ multiplex PCR, and TCRdb's table has in-frame clones only and misses some. The table lists some 47,000 clones, about 91% of them singletons. Sequencing was performed on peripheral blood. The source of these receptors is a man aged 60-69 years with active COVID-19.

V and J are TRBV27 and TRBJ2-2; 7 nucleotides line up with TRBD2. This CDR3 is 13 amino acids long. Germline-derived CDR1 and CDR2 are MNHEY and SMNVEV (reference sequence). V was clipped by 7 bases and J by 5 bases; unmatched bases: 4. The chain's CDR3 is CASTPGGTGELFF. In DNA form, the CDR3 reads TGTGCCAGCACTCCGGGGGGTACCGGGGAGCTGTTTTTT.

The rearrangement links TRBV6-6 to TRBJ2-2; no clear D gene. CDR3 length equals 14 residues. V was trimmed by 4 bases and J by 2 bases, leaving 8 bases between them. The germline CDR1 and CDR2 sequences are MNHNY and SVGAGI (reference sequence). CDR3 residues: CASSSVLNTGELFF. CDR3 DNA: TGTGCCAGCAGTTCCGTGCTAAACACCGGGGAGCTGTTTTTT.

This chain connects TRBV7-9 to TRBJ1-5; D is ambiguous. The CDR3 totals 12 residues. Trimming took 4 bases from V and 9 from J, leaving 10 bases between them. Germline CDR1 and CDR2: SEHNR and FQNEAQ (reference sequence). Here the CDR3 reads CASSSGYRPQHF. CDR3 nucleotides: TGTGCCAGCAGCTCCGGGTACCGGCCCCAGCATTTT.

The chain links TRBV27 to TRBJ1-6; D call uncertain. Germline CDR1 and CDR2: MNHEY and SMNVEV (reference sequence). The CDR3 runs 14 residues. Trimming pared 2 bases from V and 4 bases from J, leaving 6 bases between. The CDR3 DNA reads as TGTGCCAGCAGTTTAGGGCAGTATAATTCACCCCTCCACTTT. It specifies CASSLGQYNSPLHF.

This chain connects TRBV5-6 to TRBJ1-2, with D possibly TRBD1 on 5 matching bases. This CDR3 has 15 amino acids. Germline CDR1 reads SGHDT; CDR2 reads YYEEEE. Trimming stripped 0 bases from V and 6 bases from J, with 15 bases between. The DNA for the CDR3 is TGTGCCAGCAGCTTGGGTCAGGGTCTTTTTCATGGCTACACCTTC. It encodes CASSLGQGLFHGYTF.

CDR3 sequence (DNA): TGTGCCAGCAGCGTCCTAGAAACCGGGGAGCTGTTTTTT. Translated: CASSVLETGELFF. The rearrangement uses TRBV9 and TRBJ2-2; no firm D call. CDR1 is SGDLS and CDR2 is YYNGEE in the germline V gene. The V gene lost 2 bases and the J gene lost 5 bases, with 7 bases spanning the gap. The CDR3 loop spans 13 amino acids.

This rearrangement joins TRBV19 to TRBJ1-4; 7 positions match TRBD1. The CDR3 spans 14 residues. In germline, CDR1 is LNHDA, CDR2 SQIVND (reference sequence). The J segment lost 8 bases and the V segment lost 11 bases, leaving 14 bases of the junction unmatched. The CDR3 is CAGSATGMGEKLFF. The CDR3 bases are TGTGCCGGATCAGCGACAGGGATGGGGGAAAAACTGTTTTTT.

The chain employs TRBV7-9 and TRBJ2-1; 8 nucleotides agree with TRBD1. The CDR3 contains 17 residues. Losses at the gene ends were 4 bases for V and 6 bases for J; bases not matched to a gene: 14. The germline V gene encodes CDR1 SEHNR and CDR2 FQNEAQ (reference sequence). CDR3 sequence reads: CASSSTTGTGSGNEQFF. The CDR3 nucleotides are TGTGCCAGCAGCTCCACCACCGGGACAGGATCTGGCAATGAGCAGTTCTTC.

The chain uses TRBV12-3 or TRBV12-4 and TRBJ1-4; possibly TRBD1 for D (5 bases). V lost 6 bases and J lost 7, with 9 bases in between. This CDR3 is built from 12 residues. CDR3 in DNA: TGTGCCAGCAGCGGGGGGGTTGAAAAACTGTTTTTT. Protein: CASSGGVEKLFF.

The chain uses TRBV5-3 and TRBJ2-7, with 9 nucleotides matching TRBD1. TRBV5-3 is recorded as an ORF, its role being uncertain. V gave up 0 bases and J gave up 2 bases; unmatched junction bases: 9. CDR3 length equals 17 residues. For the CDR3, the DNA is TGTGCCAGAAGCTTGGCCAGTTTGGACAGGGGTCCCTACGAGCAGTACTTC. Translation gives CARSLASLDRGPYEQYF.

The V gene is TRBV28, the J gene TRBJ1-1, with D maybe TRBD1 (5 bases). The CDR3 has 12 amino acids. CDR1 MDHEN and CDR2 SYDVKM come from the germline V gene. Trimming removed 6 bases from V and 4 bases from J, with 9 bases in between. The CDR3 here is CASRLRGTEAFF. The DNA for the CDR3 is TGTGCCAGCAGACTAAGGGGCACTGAAGCTTTCTTT.

Only one count was recorded for this clone. The rearrangement links TRBV29-1 to TRBJ1-2; 7 positions match TRBD1. Germline V gene data show CDR1 as SQVTM and CDR2 as ANQGSEA. The CDR3 is made up of 14 amino acids. V gave up 5 bases and J gave up 4 bases; unmatched junction bases: 10. CDR3 DNA: TGCAGCGTTTCTCAAGGGGGCGAGGTCTATGGCTACACCTTC. Protein product: CSVSQGGEVYGYTF.

This clone was seen a single time. The chain joins TRBV6-5 to TRBJ1-1; weak D call: TRBD1 (5 bases). The V and J ends lost 2 bases and 4 bases respectively, with 8 bases between them. CDR3 length: 13 amino acids. Germline V lookup: CDR1 MNHEY, CDR2 SVGAGI. The CDR3 DNA sequence: TGTGCCAGCAGTTACGGGAGGGGCACTGAAGCTTTCTTT. Protein sequence: CASSYGRGTEAFF.

This clone was seen once. The chain employs TRBV5-6 and TRBJ2-4; 7 bases align to TRBD2. The V gene's germline CDR1 is SGHDT and CDR2 YYEEEE. The CDR3 totals 14 residues. V dropped 4 bases and J dropped 0; count of bases not matched to a gene: 1. This CDR3 is CASSVAGAKNIQYF. The CDR3 DNA sequence: TGTGCCAGCAGCGTAGCGGGAGCCAAAAACATTCAGTACTTC.